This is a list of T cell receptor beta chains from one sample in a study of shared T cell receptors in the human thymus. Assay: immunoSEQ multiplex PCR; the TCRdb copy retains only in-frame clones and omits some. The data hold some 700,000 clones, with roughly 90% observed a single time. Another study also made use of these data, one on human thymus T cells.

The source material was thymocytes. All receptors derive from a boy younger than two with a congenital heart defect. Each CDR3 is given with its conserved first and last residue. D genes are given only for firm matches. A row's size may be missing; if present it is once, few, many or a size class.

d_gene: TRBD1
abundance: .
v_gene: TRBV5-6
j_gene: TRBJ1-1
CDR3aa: CASSFWDRRYKGTEAFF
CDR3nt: TGTGCCAGCAGCTTCTGGGACAGGAGGTACAAGGGCACTGAAGCTTTCTTT

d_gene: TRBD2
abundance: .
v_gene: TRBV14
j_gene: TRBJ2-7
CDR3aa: CASSQDWRGLAGAHEQYF
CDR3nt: TGTGCCAGCAGCCAAGATTGGCGCGGGCTAGCGGGAGCTCACGAGCAGTACTTC

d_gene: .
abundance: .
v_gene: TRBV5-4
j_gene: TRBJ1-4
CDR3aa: CASSAGPGAREKLFF
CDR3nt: TGTGCCAGCAGCGCCGGGCCAGGGGCAAGGGAAAAACTGTTTTTT

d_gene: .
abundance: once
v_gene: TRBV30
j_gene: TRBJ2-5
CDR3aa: CAWRSRGDETQYF
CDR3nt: TGTGCCTGGAGGTCCAGGGGAGATGAGACCCAGTACTTC

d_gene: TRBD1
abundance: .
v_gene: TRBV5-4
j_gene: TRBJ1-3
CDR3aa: CASSSDRGRRNTIYF
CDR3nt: TGTGCCAGCAGCTCGGACAGGGGGCGTAGAAACACCATATATTTT

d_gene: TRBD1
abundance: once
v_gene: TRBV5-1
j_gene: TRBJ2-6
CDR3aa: CASRLGTGPGANVLTF
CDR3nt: TGCGCCAGCAGACTAGGGACAGGGCCCGGGGCCAACGTCCTGACTTTC

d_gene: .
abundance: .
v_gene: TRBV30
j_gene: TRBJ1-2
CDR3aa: CAWSRAHPGYGYTF
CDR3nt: TGTGCCTGGAGCAGGGCCCATCCTGGCTATGGCTACACCTTC

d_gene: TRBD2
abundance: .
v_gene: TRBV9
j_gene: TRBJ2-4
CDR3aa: CASSPGSRADRASGKNIQYF
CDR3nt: TGTGCCAGCAGCCCCGGGAGCAGAGCCGATCGGGCTAGCGGTAAAAACATTCAGTACTTC

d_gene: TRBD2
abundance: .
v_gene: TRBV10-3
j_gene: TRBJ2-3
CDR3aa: CATRGGGTDTQYF
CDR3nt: TGTGCCACGCGCGGGGGGGGCACAGATACGCAGTATTTT

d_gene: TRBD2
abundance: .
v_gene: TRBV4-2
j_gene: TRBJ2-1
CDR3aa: CASSLGPVAGGPINEQFF
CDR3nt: TGTGCCAGCAGCCTCGGCCCCGTAGCGGGAGGGCCCATCAATGAGCAGTTCTTC

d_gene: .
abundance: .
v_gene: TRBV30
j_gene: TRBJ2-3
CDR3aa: CAWNMAGDYTDTQYF
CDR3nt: TGTGCCTGGAACATGGCAGGAGACTACACAGATACGCAGTATTTT

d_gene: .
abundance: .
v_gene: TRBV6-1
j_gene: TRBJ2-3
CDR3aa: CASSLRPETDTQYF
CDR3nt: TGTGCCAGCAGTCTCCGCCCGGAGACAGATACGCAGTATTTT

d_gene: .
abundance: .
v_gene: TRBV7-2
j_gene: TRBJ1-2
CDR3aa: CASSLGLGDDGYTF
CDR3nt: TGTGCCAGCAGCTTAGGGTTAGGGGATGATGGCTACACCTTC

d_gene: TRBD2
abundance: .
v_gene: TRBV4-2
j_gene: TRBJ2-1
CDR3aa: CASSPIAGGQFF
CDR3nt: TGTGCCAGCAGCCCTATAGCGGGAGGGCAGTTCTTC

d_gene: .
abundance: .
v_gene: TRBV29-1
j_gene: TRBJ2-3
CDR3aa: CSPSGDTQYF
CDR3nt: TGCAGCCCCTCGGGAGATACGCAGTATTTT

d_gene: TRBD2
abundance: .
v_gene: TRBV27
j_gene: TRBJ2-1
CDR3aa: CASSPHSSGRDGEQFF
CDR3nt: TGTGCCAGCAGTCCCCATTCTAGCGGGAGGGATGGTGAGCAGTTCTTC

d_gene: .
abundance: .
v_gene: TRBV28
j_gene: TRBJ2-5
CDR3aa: CASSPTGRQETQYF
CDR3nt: TGTGCCAGCAGTCCGACAGGGAGGCAAGAGACCCAGTACTTC

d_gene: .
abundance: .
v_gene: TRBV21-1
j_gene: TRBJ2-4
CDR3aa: CASSGGRGTKNIQYF
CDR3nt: TGTGCCAGCAGCGGTGGCAGGGGGACGAAAAACATTCAGTACTTC

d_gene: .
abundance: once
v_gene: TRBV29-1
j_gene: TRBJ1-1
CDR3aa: CSVEDPGNTEAFF
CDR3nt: TGCAGCGTTGAAGATCCGGGGAACACTGAAGCTTTCTTT

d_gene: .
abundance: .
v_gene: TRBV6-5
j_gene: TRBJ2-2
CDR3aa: CASTAGPTGELFF
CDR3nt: TGTGCCAGCACGGCGGGACCCACCGGGGAGCTGTTTTTT

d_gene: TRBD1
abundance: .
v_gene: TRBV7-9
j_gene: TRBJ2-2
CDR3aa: CASPGTGGAWDTGELFF
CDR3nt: TGTGCCAGCCCCGGGACAGGGGGCGCGTGGGACACCGGGGAGCTGTTTTTT

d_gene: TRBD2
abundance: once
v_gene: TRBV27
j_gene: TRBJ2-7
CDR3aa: CASSPWTGTSGSGYEQYF
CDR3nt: TGTGCCAGCAGTCCCTGGACCGGGACTAGCGGGAGCGGGTACGAGCAGTACTTC

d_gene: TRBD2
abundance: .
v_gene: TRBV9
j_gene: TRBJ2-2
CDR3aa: CASSVPPRPTAGANTGELFF
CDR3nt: TGTGCCAGCAGCGTACCCCCGCGGCCGACAGCGGGAGCGAACACCGGGGAGCTGTTTTTT